This T cell receptor beta chain is from a study of cytomegalovirus exposure and HLA in healthy donors (dated by TCRdb to 2015 to 2018). Study-level background: In an earlier analysis of approximately 500 of the donors, 250 to 350 Gb of sequence data and 90 million to 130 million unique TCR beta sequences from 180 million or so T cells were reported. Around 330 gigabases of sequencing data and roughly 80 million unique TCR sequences made up an early release that covered several hundred HLA-typed donors. Among the roughly 370 genotyped donors, under 90% belonged to the genetic ancestry cluster associated with self-reported Caucasian donors. The study was designed to test whether signatures of past pathogen exposure could be identified by cataloging public T cell receptors. The study profiled the T cell repertoires of approximately 700 subjects by immunosequencing and related them to cytomegalovirus serostatus. Besides the first cohort of roughly 700 subjects, a separate validation cohort made up of roughly 120 different subjects was used. High-throughput TCR immunosequencing, statistical association of individual TCRs with disease status, and machine learning were combined to predict cytomegalovirus infection status. A later analysis re-examined previously published TCR beta repertoires from more than 650 donors and added high-resolution HLA genotyping to investigate patterns of TCR occurrence. Rather than using new phenotypic data, the later analysis identified candidate immune exposures from TCR beta sequences and from how often those sequences occurred across donors. To decide whether each TCR beta V gene segment behaved as functional or pseudogenic, an earlier analysis of some 600 of the donors relied on high-throughput TCR beta sequencing. Donor age, sex, ethnicity and CMV serostatus were compiled together with the repertoire data. A later genetic analysis used genome-wide SNP genotypes for about three fifths of the 666 donors, treating that subset as a discovery cohort. All discovery cohort repertoires had been generated on a single sequencing platform. Class I and class II HLA loci were covered by the typing at four-digit resolution. Typing coverage varied by locus: roughly 620-630 donors for A, B, C, DRB1 and DQB1; approximately 500 for DQA1; some 610 for DPA1; 450 to 480 for DPB1. Roughly 5 DR-DQ haplotypes were handled as single units for association and clustering, since linkage in the cohort was strong. On average, over 200,000 unique TCR beta nucleotide sequences were sequenced per donor among 398 genotyped donors of the cohort, with around 19% of those sequences being non-productive.

The cohort was made up of several hundred healthy bone marrow donors. At the time of sampling, all cohort members were nominally healthy, though unrecorded immune exposures were likely present. The donor tested CMV seropositive, placing the donor among the 289 seropositive members of the cohort. A peripheral blood sample was collected from each donor, and TCR beta sequencing was performed on peripheral blood mononuclear cells. Genomic DNA was extracted from the blood cell samples with the Qiagen DNeasy Blood Extraction Kit. What the research found in general, with its limitations: The only immune exposure information available for the cohort was CMV serostatus. The authors suggested that the approach could potentially be extended to other disease states and immunological phenotypes. In the study, 150 to 200 TCR beta chains were listed as associated with cytomegalovirus. Compared with equally common non-associated chains, HLA-associated TCR beta chains in a later analysis were more clonally expanded and had lower generation probabilities. Correlated functional status among segregating V segments might be attributable to linkage disequilibrium, but an unknown experimental factor could not be ruled out. A later analysis reported that several top co-occurrence clusters appeared linked to parvovirus B19, influenza, CMV and Epstein-Barr virus. Because HLA typing was missing for some donors at each locus, association tests included only the typed subset. In both the original and validation cohorts, the classifier was reported to diagnose cytomegalovirus status with high specificity and sensitivity. In vitro tests confirmed that a few of the cytomegalovirus-associated TCR beta chains recognize cytomegalovirus antigens. A cluster of highly shared sequence variants was judged likely to represent a technical artifact of the sequencing pipeline. A later analysis associated about 16,000 TCR beta sequences with specific HLA alleles at a false discovery rate of 0.05. A later genetic analysis associated a missense DCLRE1C variant with V-gene and J-gene trimming of TCR beta chains, and an independent cohort replicated the association. A further reported finding was that TCR beta sequences accurately predicted the HLA-A and HLA-B alleles for most subjects in the first cohort. Because the 87-base-pair reads could not distinguish some IMGT-functional V segments, including TRBV6-2 and TRBV6-3, those segments were excluded. Most TCR sequences were observed very rarely across donors, whereas some public TCRs were present in many individuals. A later analysis found that TCR association rates varied across HLA loci, with DRB1 alleles showing the most associated TCRs and HLA-C alleles the fewest. This cohort had only TCR beta chains sequenced, and the lack of alpha or paired-chain data limited which features could be detected. In an earlier analysis of fewer than 700 of the donors, most TCR beta V segments appeared in productive rearrangements about 87% or about 30% of the time, broadly matching IMGT annotations. According to a later analysis, most CMV-associated TCR beta chains appeared to be HLA-restricted, and the HLA associations seemed to be driven largely by CMV exposure. Roughly uniform sequencing depth across donors was assumed in presence/absence analyses, although this assumption may not hold. Assigning TCR associations to individual alleles was difficult when HLA alleles, especially DR and DQ, strongly co-occurred. Because counts were too low, seventeen rarely observed V segments, including chromosome 9 orphons, were left out of the earlier analysis of 587 of the donors. A later genetic analysis reported fewer N-insertions in productive TCRs among donors in an Asian-associated ancestry cluster than the 666-donor mean.

Notes on this clone: Its cognate antigen has yet to be identified. No much larger clone is present one base from it, and per-base qualities are unavailable.

The germline V gene yields ENHRY for CDR1 and SYGVKD for CDR2. The CDR3 runs 14 amino acids, cysteine and phenylalanine included. Kept here is only the CDR3 DNA, which spans 42 bases and is read in frame from base 1. Trimmed from V: 6 bases; trimmed from J: 3 bases; junction bases lacking a gene match: 4. The method behind the library was the immunoSEQ multiplex PCR assay. For the multiplex PCR, a mixture combining 60 forward primers for TCR Vbeta segments and 13 reverse primers for TCR Jbeta segments was used. A multiplex PCR assay on genomic DNA amplified the CDR3 region of rearranged TCR beta genes. Amplified TCR beta libraries were sequenced as 87-base-pair reads on the Illumina HiSeq System. The published analysis was carried out like this. Across the 600 to 700 repertoires, a later analysis counted approximately 75 million unique TCR beta chains, approximately 12 million of which were shared by at least two donors. A nearest-neighbor algorithm error-corrected the raw reads and collapsed the reads into unique sequences, merging closely related sequences to remove PCR and sequencing errors. V, D and J gene segments were assigned by aligning CDR3 sequences to IMGT reference sequences. Each retained sequence needed at least a six-nucleotide match to both a V gene segment and a J gene segment. Rearrangements were classified as productive when the CDR3 lacked stop codons and remained in frame with V and J, and all other rearrangements were classified as non-productive. CDR3 was defined according to IMGT convention as the region running from the second conserved V-encoded cysteine to the conserved J-encoded phenylalanine. The earlier analysis of some 550 of the donors excluded any sequence lacking an unambiguous match to a single V gene segment. An earlier analysis of a few hundred of the donors called V segments functional above 56.7% productive rearrangements and segregating when the between-donor standard deviation exceeded 5%. A statistical classification framework was developed to diagnose cytomegalovirus status using the catalog of TCR beta chain sequences. In a later analysis, TCR nucleotide sequences were compared against IMGT/GENE-DB human TR gene sequences so that V and J genes could be assigned. In a later analysis, CDR3 sequences and most-parsimonious VDJ recombination scenarios were assigned using the TCRdist pipeline. A later analysis defined each TCR beta chain by its CDR3 amino acid sequence plus V-gene family, and excluded reads lacking a unique V-gene family. To address suspected cross-contamination and a sequencing artifact, a later analysis removed 550 to 750 highly shared, low-generation-probability nucleotide sequences. A later analysis calculated a clonal expansion index for each public chain from normalized within-repertoire ranks of inferred template counts. In a later analysis, generation probabilities were computed with a VDJ recombination model fitted to out-of-frame rearrangements, and the resulting probabilities were checked against IGoR. In a later analysis, hypergeometric tests were used to score TCR-TCR, TCR-HLA and TCR-CMV co-occurrence, with a repertoire-size bias correction applied to TCR pairs. False discovery rates were estimated in a later analysis by permuting HLA or CMV assignments 20 times. In a later analysis, co-occurring TCRs were grouped using DBSCAN, with TCRdist sequence similarity added in when clustering inside HLA-allele-positive subsets. Co-occurrence clustering excluded repertoires with fewer than 30,000 or more than 120,000 public chains, plus five with anomalous nucleotide sharing. What TCRdb holds here is the immuneACCESS table cut down to in-frame rearrangements. Part of the clones is not present; checked against another copy, under half of the missing clones reflect an unresolved V gene, and the others are unexplained. V and J calls and clone size are given by that table; D and trimming were obtained from the DNA. Across this sample there are some 150,000 clones, with roughly 79% seen only once. The top ten hold around 4.7% of the sample.

Sequencing was carried out using PBMCs. The TCR comes from a woman under 30 in good health and CMV-seropositive. The V gene is TRBV10-3 and the J gene is TRBJ1-2; 10 bases in the middle match TRBD1. The DNA sequence reads TGTGCCATCAGCCCCGGACAGGGGGACTATGGCTACACCTTC. Translated, it reads CAISPGQGDYGYTF.